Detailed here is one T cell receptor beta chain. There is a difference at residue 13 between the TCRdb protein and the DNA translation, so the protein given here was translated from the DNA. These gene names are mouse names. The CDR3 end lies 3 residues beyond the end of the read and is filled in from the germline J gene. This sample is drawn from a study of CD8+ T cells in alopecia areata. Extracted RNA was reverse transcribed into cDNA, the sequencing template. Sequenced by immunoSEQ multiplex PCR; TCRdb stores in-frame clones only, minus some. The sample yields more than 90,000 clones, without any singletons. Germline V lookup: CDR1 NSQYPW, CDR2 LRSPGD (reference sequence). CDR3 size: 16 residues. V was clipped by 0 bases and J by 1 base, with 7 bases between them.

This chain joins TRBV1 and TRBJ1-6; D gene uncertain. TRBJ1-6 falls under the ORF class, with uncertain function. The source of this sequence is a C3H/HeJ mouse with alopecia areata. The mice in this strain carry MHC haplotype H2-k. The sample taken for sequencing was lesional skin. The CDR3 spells CTCSADTRSYNSPLYF. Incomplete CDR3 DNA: TGCACCTGCAGTGCAGACACGAGGTCCTATAATTCGCCC.